These 22 T cell receptor beta chains were all obtained from the same sample, sequenced in a study of blood T cell repertoires in COVID-19. Sequencing was performed with immunoSEQ multiplex PCR; in TCRdb, only in-frame clones are kept and a portion is missing. The data contain approximately 85,000 clones, around 90% of them singletons. Sequences were obtained from peripheral blood. All receptors derive from a woman aged 45 to 65 with active or convalescent COVID-19.

This chain links TRBV19 with TRBJ2-3, with D perhaps TRBD2 (6 bases). The CDR3 covers 16 residues. Germline assignment: CDR1 LNHDA and CDR2 SQIVND (reference sequence). The germline V and J ends were trimmed by 3 bases and 5 bases, with 18 bases remaining between them. The CDR3 spells CASSMSVGLALDTQYF. CDR3 bases: TGTGCCAGTAGTATGTCAGTGGGGCTAGCGCTAGATACGCAGTATTTT.

The chain combines TRBV13 with TRBJ2-5; unclear D gene. V was shortened by 4 bases and J by 5 bases, with 11 bases between the two germline ends. Looked up from germline, CDR1 is PRHDT and CDR2 is FYEKMQ (reference sequence). This CDR3 is built from 13 residues. The CDR3: CASSSDSGETQYF. CDR3 nucleotides: TGTGCCAGCAGCTCTGACTCGGGTGAGACCCAGTACTTC.

The gene calls are TRBV9 and TRBJ2-1, with 8 bases lining up with TRBD1. CDR1 and CDR2 (germline): SGDLS, YYNGEE. The CDR3 totals 16 residues. J was trimmed by 3 bases and V by 1 base; bases with no gene match: 6. The CDR3 nucleotides read TGTGCCAGCAGCGTATCTCGAGGACAGGGCTACAATGAGCAGTTCTTC. It is translated as CASSVSRGQGYNEQFF.

About this clone itself: The same CDR3 arises from other DNA sequences in this sample as well. V and J are TRBV19 and TRBJ2-7; 9 bases are a match to TRBD1. Trimming at V came to 3 bases and at J to 2 bases, leaving 2 bases not matched to a gene. Germline V gene sequence: CDR1 LNHDA, CDR2 SQIVND (reference sequence). The CDR3 spans 14 residues. For the CDR3, the DNA is TGTGCCAGTAGTATTGGGACAGGGACCTACGAGCAGTACTTC. Amino acids: CASSIGTGTYEQYF.

This clone was counted a single time. V and J are TRBV12-5 and TRBJ2-6; 8 nucleotides agree with TRBD1. With 1 base clipped from V and 13 bases from J, the junction kept 6 bases outside the gene matches. Germline CDR1 reads LGHNT; CDR2 reads FRNRAP. There are 14 residues in the CDR3. The CDR3 loop reads CASGLEDRARVLTF. DNA of the CDR3: TGTGCTAGTGGTTTGGAGGACAGGGCTCGTGTCCTGACTTTC.

A few counts support this clone. This chain connects TRBV3-1 (or the pseudogene TRBV3-2) to TRBJ1-6, with 7 bases aligning to TRBD1. V shed 3 bases, J shed 9 bases, and the junction held 8 bases outside the gene matches. Germline CDR1 and CDR2: LGHDT and YNNKEL (reference sequence). The CDR3 has 15 residues. CDR3 protein: CASSQMQGVGSPLHF. The CDR3 DNA is TGTGCCAGCAGCCAGATGCAGGGGGTCGGTTCACCCCTCCACTTT.

The chain carries TRBV20-1 and TRBJ1-1; 10 positions agree with TRBD1. The CDR3 totals 11 residues. J gave up 11 bases and V 8 bases, and 8 bases lay outside the gene matches. Per germline, CDR1 DFQATT and CDR2 SNEGSKA (reference sequence). The DNA for the CDR3 is TGCAGTAGTGGACAGGGGGAATGGGCTTTCTTT. The encoded protein is CSSGQGEWAFF.

The J gene is TRBJ1-1, the V gene TRBV5-1; D unclear. CDR1 and CDR2 from the germline V gene are SGHRS and YFSETQ. V gave up 7 bases and J gave up 4 bases, with 11 bases separating them. The CDR3 extends over 12 amino acids. The chain's CDR3 is CASWGGSTEAFF. The CDR3 DNA sequence: TGCGCCAGCTGGGGAGGTAGCACTGAAGCTTTCTTT.

The V and J genes are TRBV5-3 and TRBJ2-7; 8 nucleotides align to TRBD2. TRBV5-3 qualifies as an ORF whose function is uncertain. This CDR3 comprises 19 residues. V shed 1 base and J 2 bases; nucleotides not matched to a gene: 17. CDR3 region: CARSLQSPSVGLGAYEQYF. CDR3 sequence (DNA): TGTGCCAGAAGCTTGCAAAGCCCCTCGGTGGGACTAGGGGCCTACGAGCAGTACTTC.

This chain connects TRBV6-5 to TRBJ1-2; D uncertain. Germline CDR1 MNHEY, CDR2 SVGAGI. V lost 0 bases and J lost 8, with 13 bases in between. This CDR3 is built from 14 residues. As DNA, the CDR3 is TGTGCCAGCAGTTACTCGGGCCGGACGGGAGGCTACACCTTC. Its protein is CASSYSGRTGGYTF.

The CDR3 sequence is CASSEATRTGRNTIYF. CDR3 coding DNA: TGTGCCAGCAGTGAAGCGACCCGGACAGGCAGAAACACCATATATTTT. V gene TRBV6-1 combines with J gene TRBJ1-3; 7 positions match TRBD1. Germline trimming cut 0 bases from V and 5 bases from J; bases unmatched to any gene: 7. The CDR3 sequence is 16 residues long. Germline V gene sequence: CDR1 MNHNS, CDR2 SASEGT.

The CDR3: CATHRSSGGYNEQYF. CDR3 sequence (DNA): TGTGCCACACACCGGTCTAGCGGGGGGTACAACGAGCAGTACTTC. This chain connects TRBV10-3 to TRBJ2-7; 11 nucleotides match TRBD2. Germline V gene lookup returns CDR1 ENHRY and CDR2 SYGVKD. There are 15 residues in the CDR3. V was pared by 10 bases and J by 5 bases, with 13 bases of the junction left unmatched.

This clone appeared a single time. This chain uses TRBV25-1 with TRBJ2-5; TRBD1 matches 11 bases. This CDR3 has 15 residues. Germline V lookup: CDR1 MGHDK, CDR2 SYGVNS. V lost 6 bases, J lost 1 base, and 4 bases stayed unmatched. This chain's CDR3 is CASRRTGGLQETQYF. DNA for the CDR3: TGTGCCAGCAGGAGGACAGGGGGCCTCCAAGAGACCCAGTACTTC.

J is TRBJ2-5 and V is TRBV27, with 9 bases lining up with TRBD2. The CDR3 covers 15 residues. Germline-derived CDR1 and CDR2 are MNHEY and SMNVEV (reference sequence). The junction had 8 bases not matched to a gene; V was cut back by 2 bases and J by 7 bases. CDR3 nucleotide sequence: TGTGCCAGCAGTTTAGCCCAGCGGGGGGTTAGGACCCAGTACTTC. It is translated as CASSLAQRGVRTQYF.

This chain uses TRBV5-1 with TRBJ1-1; maybe TRBD1 (5 bases). Germline CDR1 SGHRS, CDR2 YFSETQ. This CDR3 has 13 residues. The V end was cut by 2 bases, the J end by 3 bases, with 8 bases between. The CDR3 DNA follows: TGCGCCAGCAGCTTCGGGGGAGACACTGAAGCTTTCTTT. Encoded protein: CASSFGGDTEAFF.

This clone showed up just a few times. The junction departs from the called germline gene at one end, perhaps through a read error. The chain recombines TRBV9 with TRBJ1-5; maybe TRBD1 (6 bases). Germline V gene lookup returns CDR1 SGDLS and CDR2 YYNGEE. The CDR3 consists of 15 residues. The CDR3 DNA sequence: TGTGCCAGCAGCGTAGATGGGACAAGCAGTCAGCCCCAGCATTTT. Translating gives CASSVDGTSSQPQHF.

The V call is TRBV7-9, the J call TRBJ2-2; possibly TRBD1 for D (6 bases). Germline V gene lookup returns CDR1 SEHNR and CDR2 FQNEAQ (reference sequence). CDR3 length: 16 residues. V gave up 5 bases and J gave up 3 bases, with 16 bases separating them. DNA for the CDR3: TGTGCCAGCAGCCTTGGGACACTTTCCCACACCGGGGAGCTGTTTTTT. It codes for CASSLGTLSHTGELFF. Together with reference TRBV7-9 and TRBJ2-2, the CDR3 gives the full variable domain: DTGVSQNPRHKITKRGQNVTFRCDPISEHNRLYWYRQTLGQGPEFLTYFQNEAQLEKSRLLSDRFSAERPKGSFSTLEIQRTEQGDSAMYLCASSLGTLSHTGELFFGEGSRLTVL.

V is TRBV6-5 and J is TRBJ1-3, with D perhaps TRBD1 (6 bases). CDR1 is MNHEY and CDR2 is SVGAGI in the germline V gene. This CDR3 is 15 amino acids long. V was trimmed by 8 bases and J by 3 bases, leaving 17 bases between them. CDR3: CASGGADRIGNTIYF. For the CDR3, the DNA is TGTGCCAGCGGGGGGGCCGATAGGATTGGAAACACCATATATTTT.

The count of this clone is one. The chain employs TRBV3-1 (or the pseudogene TRBV3-2) and TRBJ1-2, with 7 bases that match TRBD1. The germline gives CDR1 LGHDT, CDR2 YNNKEL (reference sequence). V lost 4 bases, J lost 2 bases, and 10 bases stayed unmatched. The CDR3 has 16 amino acids. Here the CDR3 reads CASSPTGGQPNYGYTF. The CDR3 coding sequence is TGTGCCAGCAGCCCGACCGGGGGACAGCCCAACTATGGCTACACCTTC.

The chain has TRBV7-2 and TRBJ1-2, with 8 bases lining up with TRBD1. The CDR3 spans 15 residues. With V trimmed by 8 bases and J by 3 bases, 11 bases remained unmatched. Germline lookup yields CDR1 SGHTA and CDR2 FQGNSA. The CDR3 sequence is CASFRLATGDYGYTF. The CDR3, as DNA: TGTGCCAGCTTCCGTCTTGCGACAGGGGACTATGGCTACACCTTC.

This clone came up a few times. V and J are TRBV9 and TRBJ2-6; the D gene is possibly TRBD2 (5 bases). The V gene's germline CDR1 is SGDLS and CDR2 YYNGEE. Trimming stripped 4 bases from V and 1 base from J, with 24 bases between. The CDR3 is made up of 20 amino acids. The CDR3 coding sequence is TGTGCCAGCAGCTTAAAGGACCGGGAAACTAGAGGGTCTGGGGCCAACGTCCTGACTTTC. Amino acid sequence: CASSLKDRETRGSGANVLTF. Using reference TRBV9 and TRBJ2-6 for the parts outside the CDR3, the full variable domain is DSGVTQTPKHLITATGQRVTLRCSPRSGDLSVYWYQQSLDQGLQFLIQYYNGEERAKGNILERFSAQQFPDLHSELNLSSLELGDSALYFCASSLKDRETRGSGANVLTFGAGSRLTVL.

The chain has TRBV10-3 and TRBJ1-2; 7 positions match TRBD1. With 3 bases clipped from V and 7 bases from J, the junction kept 11 bases outside the gene matches. The CDR3 is 15 amino acids. CDR1 and CDR2 (germline): ENHRY, SYGVKD. CDR3 nucleotides: TGTGCCATCAGTGACCCAAGACAGGGTTCAGGTGGCTACACCTTC. Its protein is CAISDPRQGSGGYTF.